The 29 T cell receptor beta chains given below trace back to one sample, sequenced in a study of cytomegalovirus exposure and HLA in healthy donors. This PCR relied on a set of 60 Vbeta primers and 13 Jbeta primers. Produced via immunoSEQ multiplex PCR; TCRdb's table is partial and in-frame only. The data hold about 110,000 clones, with just over 75% observed a single time. Source material: PBMCs. The receptor source for this set is a man aged 40-49 years in good health and CMV-seropositive.

The chain carries TRBV25-1 and TRBJ2-3; TRBD1 agrees at 7 bases. CDR1 and CDR2 (germline): MGHDK, SYGVNS. This CDR3 has 13 amino acids. Losses at the gene ends were 6 bases for V and 3 bases for J; bases not matched to a gene: 3. The CDR3 region has the DNA TGTGCCAGCAGCACAGGGGCTACAGATACGCAGTATTTT. Its protein product is CASSTGATDTQYF.

This chain links TRBV10-3 with TRBJ2-2; 9 bases fit TRBD1. J was trimmed by 7 bases and V by 6 bases; bases with no gene match: 6. The germline V gene encodes CDR1 ENHRY and CDR2 SYGVKD. The CDR3 extends over 14 amino acids. The CDR3 sequence is CAISSGTGSGELFF. For the CDR3, the DNA is TGTGCCATCAGCTCCGGGACAGGGAGCGGGGAGCTGTTTTTT.

In its sample, this clone was seen a few times. The chain carries TRBV6-1 and TRBJ2-1; 12 nucleotides align to TRBD2. The CDR3 runs to 15 residues. The germline V gene has CDR1 MNHNS and CDR2 SASEGT. With V trimmed by 8 bases and J by 8 bases, 10 bases remained unmatched. DNA for the CDR3: TGTGCCAGCGCAAGACTAGCGGGAGCTGTCGATGAGCAGTTCTTC. Its translation is CASARLAGAVDEQFF.

Remarks on this clone: A junction end diverges from the germline sequence, so it may reflect a read error. The chain has TRBV7-9 and TRBJ1-1; 7 nucleotides align to TRBD1. This CDR3 has 14 amino acids. From germline, CDR1 is SEHNR and CDR2 FQNEAQ (reference sequence). CDR3 nucleotides: TGTTCCAGCAGCTTGAGGGGGCGCATCACTGAAGCTTTCTTT. Translated: CSSSLRGRITEAFF.

The chain carries TRBV19 and TRBJ2-7; 9 bases agree with TRBD2. This CDR3 comprises 14 residues. Germline V gene data show CDR1 as LNHDA and CDR2 as SQIVND (reference sequence). The ends lost 10 bases at V and 6 bases at J; junction bases unmatched: 13. This chain's CDR3 is CATRDAREGAEQYF. CDR3 nucleotide sequence: TGTGCCACCAGAGACGCGCGGGAGGGCGCCGAGCAGTACTTC.

The chain joins TRBV5-5 to TRBJ2-5, with D possibly TRBD1 on 6 matching bases. The V gene's germline CDR1 is SGHKS and CDR2 YYEKEE (reference sequence). The germline V and J ends were trimmed by 2 bases and 4 bases, with 15 bases remaining between them. The CDR3 length is 15 residues. The chain's CDR3 is CASSLGVRGGETQYF. CDR3 in DNA: TGTGCCAGCAGCTTAGGAGTCAGGGGTGGAGAGACCCAGTACTTC.

The V call is TRBV7-2, the J call TRBJ2-5, with unresolved D. The CDR3 totals 14 residues. Trimming left V 1 base short and J 5 bases short, with 11 bases between. In germline, CDR1 is SGHTA, CDR2 FQGNSA. CDR3 coding DNA: TGTGCCAGCAGCTTAGATCCGGGTTGGGAGACCCAGTACTTC. It is translated as CASSLDPGWETQYF.

This chain links TRBV7-2 with TRBJ1-5; D gene uncertain. The V end was cut by 0 bases, the J end by 4 bases, with 10 bases between. This CDR3 comprises 15 residues. CDR1 is SGHTA and CDR2 is FQGNSA in the germline V gene. The CDR3 coding sequence is TGTGCCAGCAGCTTAGCTAGGACGGGGAATCAGCCCCAGCATTTT. Translated, it gives CASSLARTGNQPQHF. Together with reference TRBV7-2 and TRBJ1-5, the CDR3 gives the full variable domain: GAGVSQSPSNKVTEKGKDVELRCDPISGHTALYWYRQSLGQGLEFLIYFQGNSAPDKSGLPSDRFSAERTGGSVSTLTIQRTQQEDSAVYLCASSLARTGNQPQHFGDGTRLSIL.

V usage is TRBV19 and J usage is TRBJ2-1, with 7 bases aligning to TRBD2. V was pared by 5 bases and J by 8 bases, with 6 bases of the junction left unmatched. Looked up from germline, CDR1 is LNHDA and CDR2 is SQIVND (reference sequence). CDR3 length equals 13 residues. CDR3 nucleotide sequence: TGTGCCAGTAGTGAGCGGGAACCCTATGAGCAGTTCTTC. This codes for CASSEREPYEQFF.

The chain has TRBV5-1 and TRBJ1-6; 8 positions agree with TRBD1. This CDR3 has 16 amino acids. After removal of 5 bases from V and 8 bases from J, the junction contained 12 bases not matched to a gene. The germline V gene encodes CDR1 SGHRS and CDR2 YFSETQ. CDR3 sequence: CASRLITGTGYSPLHF. The CDR3 nucleotides read TGCGCCAGCAGATTAATAACCGGGACAGGCTATTCACCCCTCCACTTT.

The genes are TRBV4-2 and TRBJ2-2; the D gene is possibly TRBD2 (6 bases). The CDR3 length is 14 residues. V was trimmed by 3 bases and J by 7 bases, leaving 12 bases between them. Germline V gene sequence: CDR1 LGHNA, CDR2 YNFKEQ. The CDR3: CASSHDGGGGELFF. DNA for the CDR3: TGTGCCAGCAGCCATGACGGGGGTGGCGGGGAGCTGTTTTTT.

Points on this clone: At one end the junction does not follow the germline gene, possibly because of a read error. The chain combines TRBV9 with TRBJ2-6, with D perhaps TRBD1 (6 bases). The V gene's germline CDR1 is SGDLS and CDR2 YYNGEE. This CDR3 spans 16 amino acids. The CDR3 sequence: CASSEQGRDGANGLTF. The CDR3 DNA sequence: TGTGCCAGCAGCGAACAGGGTCGCGATGGGGCCAACGGCCTGACTTTC.

The chain couples TRBV6-5 to TRBJ1-2, with D maybe TRBD1 (5 bases). Trimming took off 2 bases at V and 0 bases at J, with 10 bases between the two ends. This CDR3 region has 15 residues. Germline V gene sequence: CDR1 MNHEY, CDR2 SVGAGI. The CDR3 spells CASSYHRGSNYGYTF. The CDR3 region has the DNA TGTGCCAGCAGTTACCATCGGGGGTCTAACTATGGCTACACCTTC.

The chain uses TRBV7-6 and TRBJ2-1, with TRBD2 identical over 8 bases. The ends lost 5 bases at V and 7 bases at J; junction bases unmatched: 10. The germline gives CDR1 SGHVS, CDR2 FNYEAQ. The CDR3 consists of 15 residues. The CDR3 here is CASSLSRGGGNEQFF. CDR3 coding DNA: TGTGCCAGCAGCCTCTCCCGGGGGGGTGGAAATGAGCAGTTCTTC.

DNA of the CDR3: TGTGCCAGCAGCTTGGGGCGGATCCAAGAGACCCAGTACTTC. Protein sequence: CASSLGRIQETQYF. The chain couples TRBV5-8 to TRBJ2-5; D is uncertain. This CDR3 has 14 amino acids. From germline, CDR1 is SGHTS and CDR2 YDEGEE. V lost 0 bases and J 1 base, leaving 7 bases between the germline ends. Looking up the rest from reference TRBV5-8 and TRBJ2-5 gives the full variable domain: EAGVTQSPTHLIKTRGQQATLRCSPISGHTSVYWYQQALGLGLQFLLWYDEGEERNRGNFPPRFSGRQFPNYSSELNVNALELEDSALYLCASSLGRIQETQYFGPGTRLLVL.

The V call is TRBV7-3, the J call TRBJ1-1; D is ambiguous. The CDR3 totals 18 residues. The V and J ends lost 0 bases and 3 bases respectively, with 20 bases between them. In germline, CDR1 is SGHTA, CDR2 FQGTGA. For the CDR3, the DNA is TGTGCCAGCAGCTTAACGAGTGGCACTATCTCCCGGGACACTGAAGCTTTCTTT. Protein: CASSLTSGTISRDTEAFF.

This chain joins TRBV5-1 and TRBJ2-1, with 9 bases lining up with TRBD2. The CDR3 runs to 18 residues. The V and J ends lost 0 bases and 4 bases, in that order; junction bases with no gene match: 11. Germline V gene sequence: CDR1 SGHRS, CDR2 YFSETQ. The CDR3 DNA reads TGCGCCAGCAGCTTGGATAACTTAGCGGGAGCGGGGTACAATGAGCAGTTCTTC. Translating gives CASSLDNLAGAGYNEQFF. Combining the CDR3 with reference TRBV5-1 and TRBJ2-1 gives the whole variable domain KAGVTQTPRYLIKTRGQQVTLSCSPISGHRSVSWYQQTPGQGLQFLFEYFSETQRNKGNFPGRFSGRQFSNSRSEMNVSTLELGDSALYLCASSLDNLAGAGYNEQFFGPGTRLTVL.

The rearrangement links TRBV28 to TRBJ1-5, with no clear D. CDR1 MDHEN and CDR2 SYDVKM come from the germline V gene. The CDR3 consists of 11 residues. The V end was cut by 3 bases, the J end by 7 bases, with 4 bases between. The CDR3 is CASSLEQPQHF. CDR3 DNA: TGTGCCAGCAGTTTGGAGCAGCCCCAGCATTTT.

The chain links TRBV11-2 to TRBJ2-5; 9 bases fit TRBD2. J gave up 2 bases and V 5 bases, and 6 bases lay outside the gene matches. The length of the CDR3 is 15 residues. Germline values: CDR1 SGHAT, CDR2 FQNNGV. Here the CDR3 reads CASSRNAGGQETQYF. In DNA, the CDR3 is TGTGCCAGCAGCCGAAACGCGGGAGGGCAAGAGACCCAGTACTTC.

The chain couples TRBV7-6 to TRBJ2-5; D uncertain. Germline V gives CDR1 SGHVS, CDR2 FNYEAQ. V shed 5 bases and J shed 4 bases, with 23 bases lying between them. This CDR3 spans 17 amino acids. CDR3 DNA: TGTGCCAGCAGCCCAAATACCCCGCACGGTAGTGGAGAGACCCAGTACTTC. Translated, it gives CASSPNTPHGSGETQYF.

The genes are TRBV5-4 and TRBJ2-1, with TRBD2 identical over 7 bases. After removal of 5 bases from V and 6 bases from J, the junction contained 8 bases not matched to a gene. Germline values: CDR1 SGHNT, CDR2 YYREEE (reference sequence). The CDR3 totals 14 residues. This CDR3 reads CASSRDSGLNEQFF. DNA for the CDR3: TGTGCCAGCAGTCGAGATAGCGGGCTCAATGAGCAGTTCTTC.

Notes on this clone: The junction shows a germline mismatch at one end, possibly a read error. The chain links TRBV7-9 to TRBJ2-7, with 8 bases identical to TRBD1. The assigned J gene may be wrong: the sequence end matches TRBJ2-1 better. This CDR3 contains 17 residues. The V gene's germline CDR1 is SEHNR and CDR2 FQNEAQ (reference sequence). CDR3 residues: CSSSPRRFGQGAGEQFF. As DNA, the CDR3 is TGTTCCAGCAGCCCTAGGCGTTTCGGGCAGGGGGCAGGTGAGCAGTTCTTC.

The chain has TRBV28 and TRBJ1-2; 9 nucleotides line up with TRBD1. The J segment lost 4 bases and the V segment lost 6 bases, leaving 3 bases of the junction unmatched. Germline V gene sequence: CDR1 MDHEN, CDR2 SYDVKM. This CDR3 has 13 residues. The CDR3 DNA sequence: TGTGCCAGCAGATCGGACAGGGGCTATGGCTACACCTTC. This encodes CASRSDRGYGYTF.

V usage is TRBV6-5 and J usage is TRBJ2-4; a possible D gene is TRBD1 (6 bases). With 5 bases removed from V and 6 bases from J, the gap between germline ends came to 14 bases. Looked up from germline, CDR1 is MNHEY and CDR2 is SVGAGI. This CDR3 region has 14 residues. For the CDR3, the DNA is TGTGCCAGCAGTACCCGGGACAAGGGAAACATTCAGTACTTC. Encoded protein: CASSTRDKGNIQYF.

The CDR3 loop is CASSSHRVNTIYF. CDR3 nucleotide sequence: TGTGCCAGCAGTTCGCACAGGGTAAACACCATATATTTT. V and J are TRBV27 and TRBJ1-3; D perhaps matches TRBD1 (6 bases). The CDR3 spans 13 residues. From germline, CDR1 is MNHEY and CDR2 SMNVEV (reference sequence). V dropped 4 bases and J dropped 6 bases, with 10 bases sitting between them.

The gene calls are TRBV19 and TRBJ1-5, with 8 nucleotides matching TRBD1. Germline CDR1 LNHDA, CDR2 SQIVND (reference sequence). The CDR3 contains 17 residues. J was trimmed by 0 bases and V by 5 bases; bases with no gene match: 9. In DNA, the CDR3 is TGTGCCAGTAGTCACCGGGACAGGCGTAATAGCAATCAGCCCCAGCATTTT. Amino acids: CASSHRDRRNSNQPQHF. Together with reference TRBV19 and TRBJ1-5, the CDR3 gives the full variable domain: DGGITQSPKYLFRKEGQNVTLSCEQNLNHDAMYWYRQDPGQGLRLIYYSQIVNDFQKGDIAEGYSVSREKKESFPLTVTSAQKNPTAFYLCASSHRDRRNSNQPQHFGDGTRLSIL.

This clone was found a few times. The chain carries TRBV28 and TRBJ2-7; 7 positions match TRBD1. Germline V gives CDR1 MDHEN, CDR2 SYDVKM. The CDR3 runs 14 residues. V was clipped by 7 bases and J by 4 bases; unmatched bases: 10. In DNA form, the CDR3 reads TGTGCCAGCAAATCTGAGGGGGCGGCTTACGAGCAGTACTTC. Its translation: CASKSEGAAYEQYF.

The chain recombines TRBV5-5 with TRBJ2-7; D might be TRBD2 (5 bases). Trimming took 4 bases from V and 4 from J, leaving 21 bases between them. Germline V gene lookup returns CDR1 SGHKS and CDR2 YYEKEE (reference sequence). There are 16 residues in the CDR3. CDR3 in amino acids: CASSQPLRTRGYEQYF. The DNA of the CDR3 is TGTGCCAGCAGCCAACCTCTGCGGACCCGCGGGTACGAGCAGTACTTC.

The chain employs TRBV10-3 and TRBJ2-7; 7 positions agree with TRBD1. There are 14 residues in the CDR3. Germline CDR1 ENHRY, CDR2 SYGVKD. With V trimmed by 7 bases and J by 7 bases, 13 bases remained unmatched. This CDR3 is CAITSVTGAGEQYF. The CDR3 nucleotides read TGTGCCATCACCTCGGTTACAGGGGCAGGGGAGCAGTACTTC.